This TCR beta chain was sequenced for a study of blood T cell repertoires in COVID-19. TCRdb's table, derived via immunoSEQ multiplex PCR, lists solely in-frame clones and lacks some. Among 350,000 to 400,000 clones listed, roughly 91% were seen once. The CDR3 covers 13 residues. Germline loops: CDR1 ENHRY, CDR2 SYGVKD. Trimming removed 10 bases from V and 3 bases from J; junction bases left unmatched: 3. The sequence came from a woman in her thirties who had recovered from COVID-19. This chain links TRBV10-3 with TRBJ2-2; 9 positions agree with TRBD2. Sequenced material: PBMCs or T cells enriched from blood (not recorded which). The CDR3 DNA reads TGTGCCACCCAGCGGGGGGACACCGGGGAGCTGTTTTTT. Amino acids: CATQRGDTGELFF.